One sample yielded the 31 T cell receptor beta chains listed below, sequenced in a study of spatial heterogeneity in lung cancer. Study outcomes and limitations: Higher tumor mutation counts went along with higher counts of expanded intratumoral alpha and beta TCRs.

These receptors' antigens are unknown. TCRdb recomputed calls from the 5' RACE reads with MiXCR, one row per CDR3 protein. Of 1,000 to 1,500 distinct CDR3 sequences in the sample, roughly 29% were seen once. The time point denotes: sample taken at primary tumor resection. This sample comprised lung tumor tissue, obtained at surgery. The receptors here all came from a male donor with early-stage non-small cell lung cancer.

This clonotype has just a few counts. Because this beta chain is a stray read in a library intended to capture alpha chains, its abundance should not be given much weight. The chain recombines TRBV30 with TRBJ2-7, with 8 bases fitting TRBD1. Trimming removed 7 bases from V and 1 base from J; junction bases left unmatched: 6. This CDR3 contains 13 residues. Germline CDR1 and CDR2: GTSNPN and SVGIG (reference sequence). The CDR3, as DNA: TGTGCCTCCGAGAGGACAGGGTCCTACGAGCAGTACTTC. Translating gives CASERTGSYEQYF.

With respect to this clonotype: Since the library was made to target alpha chains, this beta chain is a stray read and its abundance is not meaningful. The chain is built from TRBV29-1 and TRBJ2-1; the match to TRBD2 covers 8 bases. The germline V gene has CDR1 SQVTM and CDR2 ANQGSEA. The CDR3 has 14 residues. Germline trimming cut 7 bases from V and 4 bases from J; bases unmatched to any gene: 9. The CDR3 loop is CSAAGLALYNEQFF. In nucleotides, the CDR3 is TGCAGCGCAGCCGGACTAGCATTATACAATGAGCAGTTCTTC.

Concerning this clonotype: This beta chain slipped into a library made for alpha chains as a stray read, so its size is not meaningful. V usage is TRBV7-9 and J usage is TRBJ2-7; D ambiguous. Trimming took off 2 bases at V and 5 bases at J, with 13 bases between the two ends. This CDR3 has 14 amino acids. Germline CDR1 is SEHNR and CDR2 is FQNEAQ (reference sequence). CDR3 bases: TGTGCCAGCAGCTTACGTACCCCTTGGGACGAGCAGTACTTC. This codes for CASSLRTPWDEQYF. The entire variable domain, with the rest obtained from reference TRBV7-9 and TRBJ2-7, is as follows: DTGVSQNPRHKITKRGQNVTFRCDPISEHNRLYWYRQTLGQGPEFLTYFQNEAQLEKSRLLSDRFSAERPKGSFSTLEIQRTEQGDSAMYLCASSLRTPWDEQYFGPGTRLTVT.

Note on this clonotype: This beta chain came through as a stray read in a library set up for alpha chains, and its size says little. The chain carries TRBV9 and TRBJ2-7; D uncertain. Germline V lookup: CDR1 SGDLS, CDR2 YYNGEE. V was cut by 0 bases and J by 6 bases, with 10 bases left in between. The CDR3 contains 13 residues. The CDR3, as DNA: TGTGCCAGCAGCGTAGGGTCGAGTGGCGAGCAGTACTTC. This encodes CASSVGSSGEQYF.

This clonotype was observed a few times. A library made for alpha chains picked up this beta chain off target, so its size means little. V gene TRBV28 combines with J gene TRBJ2-7; 8 bases are a match to TRBD1. Germline V gene sequence: CDR1 MDHEN, CDR2 SYDVKM. Losses at the gene ends were 4 bases for V and 7 bases for J; bases not matched to a gene: 9. The CDR3 is 14 residues long. In DNA form, the CDR3 reads TGTGCCAGCAGTTCCGGACAGGGTCCATGGGAGCAGTACTTC. Translating gives CASSSGQGPWEQYF.

There are a few counts of this clonotype. A library made for alpha chains picked up this beta chain off target, so its size means little. This rearrangement joins TRBV30 to TRBJ1-3; no clear D gene. The CDR3 contains 13 residues. CDR1 and CDR2 from the germline V gene are GTSNPN and SVGIG (reference sequence). Trimming removed 2 bases at V and 4 bases at J, with 9 bases between. For the CDR3, the DNA is TGTGCCTGGAGTTCTGCGGGGGGAAACACCATATATTTT. This translates into CAWSSAGGNTIYF. Together with reference TRBV30 and TRBJ1-3, the CDR3 gives the full variable domain: SQTIHQWPATLVQPVGSPLSLECTVEGTSNPNLYWYRQAAGRGLQLLFYSVGIGQISSEVPQNLSASRPQDRQFILSSKKLLLSDSGFYLCAWSSAGGNTIYFGEGSWLTVV.

This clonotype is large within its sample. A junction end diverges from the germline sequence, so it may reflect a read error. This beta chain is an unintended read in a library built for alpha chains; its size means little. J is TRBJ2-1 and V is TRBV2; D gene uncertain. CDR1 and CDR2 from the germline V gene are SNHLY and FYNNEI. CDR3 length: 12 residues. CDR3 sequence reads: CVSSSYYNEQFF. Here the CDR3 DNA reads TGTGTCAGCAGTTCCTACTACAATGAGCAGTTCTTC.

On this clonotype: This beta chain turned up in a library designed for alpha chains; as an off-target read, its abundance says little. The DNA of the CDR3 is TGTGCCAGCACCGTAGCGGGTACCTACGAGCAGTACTTC. It codes for CASTVAGTYEQYF. J is TRBJ2-7 and V is TRBV6-1, with TRBD2 identical over 7 bases. Germline V CDR1 and CDR2: MNHNS, SASEGT. Germline trimming cut 7 bases from V and 2 bases from J; bases unmatched to any gene: 5. This CDR3 has 13 residues.

On this clonotype: The size of this beta chain means little, since it is a stray read in a library made for alpha chains. The J gene is TRBJ2-2, the V gene TRBV6-5; TRBD1 might be the D (6 bases). V was clipped by 3 bases and J by 7 bases, with 9 bases between them. Germline V gene sequence: CDR1 MNHEY, CDR2 SVGAGI. This CDR3 has 13 residues. The CDR3 bases are TGTGCCAGCAGTTATGAGACAGGCGGGGAGCTGTTTTTT. This sequence encodes CASSYETGGELFF.

This clonotype qualifies as large. This beta chain appears as a stray read in a library generated for alpha chains; its size is not informative. Written as DNA, the CDR3 is TGTGCCAGCAGCTTGTGGGGAGGAGGCGAGCAGTACTTC. Translating it yields CASSLWGGGEQYF. The chain links TRBV5-6 to TRBJ2-7; D is possibly TRBD2 (6 bases). The CDR3 consists of 13 residues. Trimming took off 1 base at V and 6 bases at J, with 11 bases between the two ends. CDR1 is SGHDT and CDR2 is YYEEEE in the germline V gene.

Notes on this clonotype: This beta chain is off target for a library built for alpha chains, so its abundance means little. The genes are TRBV4-3 and TRBJ2-3; 10 bases are shared with TRBD2. The germline V gene encodes CDR1 LGHNA and CDR2 YSLEER. This CDR3 spans 16 amino acids. V dropped 0 bases and J dropped 2; count of bases not matched to a gene: 2. CDR3 region: CASSQEGLAFTDTQYF. CDR3 coding DNA: TGCGCCAGCAGCCAAGAGGGACTAGCGTTCACAGATACGCAGTATTTT.

Regarding this clonotype: The library was built for alpha chains, so this beta chain is an off-target read and its size means little. This chain links TRBV9 with TRBJ2-1, with D maybe TRBD1 (6 bases). CDR3 size: 13 residues. Germline CDR1 is SGDLS and CDR2 is YYNGEE. The germline V and J ends were trimmed by 0 bases and 11 bases, with 12 bases remaining between them. The CDR3 loop reads CASSVVPQGKQFF. The CDR3, as DNA: TGTGCCAGCAGCGTAGTACCCCAGGGGAAGCAGTTCTTC. Variable domain in full (rest from reference TRBV9 and TRBJ2-1): DSGVTQTPKHLITATGQRVTLRCSPRSGDLSVYWYQQSLDQGLQFLIQYYNGEERAKGNILERFSAQQFPDLHSELNLSSLELGDSALYFCASSVVPQGKQFFGPGTRLTVL.

This clonotype was observed a handful of times. Found in a library prepared for alpha chains, this beta chain is an off-target read, and its abundance has little meaning. V usage is TRBV27 and J usage is TRBJ2-7; D uncertain. CDR3 length: 14 amino acids. The V gene's germline CDR1 is MNHEY and CDR2 SMNVEV (reference sequence). V gave up 6 bases and J gave up 2 bases, with 14 bases separating them. CDR3 sequence: CASRRASWPYEQYF. The CDR3 DNA follows: TGTGCCAGCAGGCGAGCGTCATGGCCCTACGAGCAGTACTTC.

This clonotype came up a few times. The library was prepared for alpha chains; this beta chain is a stray read, so its frequency means little. This chain joins TRBV5-1 and TRBJ2-2; D is uncertain. The CDR3 has 13 residues. Looked up from germline, CDR1 is SGHRS and CDR2 is YFSETQ. The V gene lost 0 bases and the J gene lost 4 bases, with 4 bases spanning the gap. The CDR3 reads CASSLAVTGELFF. Written as DNA, the CDR3 is TGCGCCAGCAGCTTGGCGGTCACCGGGGAGCTGTTTTTT.

This clonotype was counted between two and nine times. This beta chain represents an off-target read in a library built for alpha chains; its size is of limited meaning. The V and J genes are TRBV12-3 or TRBV12-4 and TRBJ2-2; 9 bases are a match to TRBD1. Trimming removed 7 bases from V and 6 bases from J; junction bases left unmatched: 9. The CDR3 has 15 amino acids. The CDR3 nucleotides are TGTGCCAGCACCCAGGACAGGGGCAGATCCGGGGAGCTGTTTTTT. This sequence encodes CASTQDRGRSGELFF.

Notes on this clonotype: Little can be read into the size of this beta chain, an off-target read in a library designed for alpha chains. The chain employs TRBV29-1 and TRBJ2-1; 8 bases are a match to TRBD2. Unmatched junction bases numbered 12, after V lost 7 bases and J lost 4 bases. Germline CDR1 is SQVTM and CDR2 is ANQGSEA. This CDR3 is 15 amino acids long. The CDR3 coding sequence is TGCAGCGCCCCAGCTGGTAGCGGGGTATACAATGAGCAGTTCTTC. It specifies CSAPAGSGVYNEQFF.

Relative to its sample, this clonotype is large. Because the library targeted alpha chains, this beta chain is an off-target read whose size means little. The chain recombines TRBV12-3 or TRBV12-4 with TRBJ2-5; D is unclear. The V gene lost 8 bases and the J gene lost 1 base, with 14 bases spanning the gap. This CDR3 is 14 amino acids long. The CDR3 is CASSLPRSQETQYF. In nucleotides, the CDR3 is TGTGCCAGCTCCCTACCCCGGTCCCAAGAGACCCAGTACTTC.

For this clonotype: This beta chain was picked up by a library intended for alpha chains and is off target, so its count carries little meaning. Here the CDR3 reads CASTSGDTDTQYF. The CDR3 bases are TGTGCCAGCACCAGCGGGGACACAGATACGCAGTATTTT. The rearrangement joins TRBV2 to TRBJ2-3, with 7 positions matching TRBD2. Germline V lookup: CDR1 SNHLY, CDR2 FYNNEI. V dropped 7 bases and J dropped 2; count of bases not matched to a gene: 3. This CDR3 has 13 amino acids.

Within the sample, this clonotype is large. A library made for alpha chains picked up this beta chain off target, so its size means little. This chain uses TRBV10-3 with TRBJ2-7, with D perhaps matching TRBD1 (7 bases). Germline V gene sequence: CDR1 ENHRY, CDR2 SYGVKD. The CDR3 is made up of 16 amino acids. Trimming removed 8 bases from V and 3 bases from J, with 23 bases in between. Written as DNA, the CDR3 is TGTGCCATCGGGGGAAACAGGGGAGGAGTCGACTACGAGCAGTACTTC. It is translated as CAIGGNRGGVDYEQYF.

In the case of this clonotype: Being off target in a library aimed at alpha chains, this beta chain has a size of little meaning. The chain uses TRBV20-1 and TRBJ2-5; TRBD2 aligns across 11 bases. Germline CDR1 is DFQATT and CDR2 is SNEGSKA (reference sequence). Trimming took 6 bases from V and 4 from J; bases not matched to a gene: 7. The CDR3 contains 14 residues. CDR3 protein: CSAPILAGVETQYF. As DNA, the CDR3 is TGCAGTGCGCCTATACTAGCGGGGGTAGAGACCCAGTACTTC.

This clonotype counts as large. This beta chain turned up in a library designed for alpha chains; as an off-target read, its abundance says little. The chain joins TRBV5-1 to TRBJ2-2; D remains unclear. The CDR3 is 13 amino acids. V gave up 4 bases and J gave up 3 bases, with 7 bases separating them. Germline loops: CDR1 SGHRS, CDR2 YFSETQ. The CDR3 bases are TGCGCCAGCAGCCTCCAGGACACCGGGGAGCTGTTTTTT. Translation gives CASSLQDTGELFF.

A few counts support this clonotype. Since it is a stray read in a library aimed at alpha chains, this beta chain has a size that is not meaningful. The chain is built from TRBV6-5 and TRBJ2-7; 7 bases agree with TRBD1. The V gene end was trimmed by 2 bases and the J gene end by 6 bases; junction bases not matched to a gene: 4. The germline V gene encodes CDR1 MNHEY and CDR2 SVGAGI. CDR3 length equals 13 residues. In DNA form, the CDR3 reads TGTGCCAGCAGTTACGAAGGGGGCTCCGAGCAGTACTTC. Protein sequence: CASSYEGGSEQYF.

Worth noting for this clonotype: This beta chain is a stray sequence in a library constructed for alpha chains; its clone size is not meaningful. The chain couples TRBV4-3 to TRBJ2-5; D remains unclear. Germline V gene lookup returns CDR1 LGHNA and CDR2 YSLEER. Trimming took 1 base from V and 4 from J, leaving 10 bases between them. The CDR3 extends over 14 amino acids. In DNA form, the CDR3 reads TGCGCCAGCAGCCAAGGCATAGGCGGAGAGACCCAGTACTTC. The encoded protein is CASSQGIGGETQYF.

Points on this clonotype: This beta chain is off target for a library built for alpha chains, so its abundance means little. V usage is TRBV4-1 and J usage is TRBJ2-3; no firm D call. Germline V gene data show CDR1 as MGHRA and CDR2 as YSYEKL. CDR3 length equals 17 residues. CDR3 residues: CVSSQVVTTERTDTQYF. Here the CDR3 DNA reads TGCGTAAGCAGCCAAGTTGTGACGACGGAACGCACAGATACGCAGTATTTT.

Concerning this clonotype: This beta chain turned up in a library designed for alpha chains; as an off-target read, its abundance says little. The V call is TRBV29-1, the J call TRBJ2-1, with D hard to call. The CDR3 is made up of 14 amino acids. V was shortened by 7 bases and J by 6 bases, with 19 bases between the two germline ends. CDR1 and CDR2 (germline): SQVTM, ANQGSEA. This CDR3 is CSASDPPLRNEQFF. The CDR3 DNA is TGCAGCGCTTCGGACCCCCCGCTTCGCAATGAGCAGTTCTTC.

With respect to this clonotype: A library prepared for alpha chains yielded this beta chain as an off-target read; its size is of little meaning. The chain couples TRBV9 to TRBJ2-3; D gene ambiguous. V gave up 4 bases and J gave up 5 bases, with 14 bases separating them. The CDR3 totals 14 residues. Per germline, CDR1 SGDLS and CDR2 YYNGEE. CDR3 in amino acids: CASSISSGLDTQYF. CDR3 sequence (DNA): TGTGCCAGCAGCATCAGCTCCGGTTTAGATACGCAGTATTTT.

A few counts support this clonotype. This beta chain appears as a stray read in a library generated for alpha chains; its size is not informative. V is TRBV2 and J is TRBJ2-1; 9 nucleotides agree with TRBD2. Germline CDR1 reads SNHLY; CDR2 reads FYNNEI. The J segment lost 4 bases and the V segment lost 7 bases, leaving 5 bases of the junction unmatched. CDR3 length equals 14 residues. CDR3 residues: CASTASGNYNEQFF. The CDR3 DNA sequence: TGTGCCAGCACCGCTAGCGGGAATTACAATGAGCAGTTCTTC.

On this clonotype: With the library built for alpha chains, this beta chain is off target and its frequency is not meaningful. This chain links TRBV5-1 with TRBJ2-7; 8 bases match TRBD2. Germline CDR1 reads SGHRS; CDR2 reads YFSETQ. V shed 2 bases and J 5 bases; nucleotides not matched to a gene: 0. There are 12 residues in the CDR3. CDR3 region: CASSFGGDEQYF. DNA of the CDR3: TGCGCCAGCAGCTTCGGGGGGGACGAGCAGTACTTC.

With regard to this clonotype: Because this beta chain is a stray read in a library intended to capture alpha chains, its abundance should not be given much weight. V is TRBV7-8 and J is TRBJ2-7; D call uncertain. The CDR3 has 11 amino acids. CDR1 is SGHVS and CDR2 is FQNEAQ in the germline V gene. With 3 bases removed from V and 5 bases from J, the gap between germline ends came to 5 bases. CDR3 DNA sequence: TGTGCCAGCAGCTTCCTAGACGAGCAGTACTTC. Residues: CASSFLDEQYF.

Concerning this clonotype itself: The library was built for alpha chains, so this beta chain is an off-target read and its size means little. This sequence joins TRBV5-4 and TRBJ2-7, with 11 bases lining up with TRBD2. CDR1 is SGHNT and CDR2 is YYREEE in the germline V gene (reference sequence). The CDR3 covers 15 residues. The junction had 3 bases not matched to a gene; V was cut back by 2 bases and J by 2 bases. The CDR3 loop is CASSFGTSGPYEQYF. Written as DNA, the CDR3 is TGTGCCAGCAGCTTCGGGACTAGCGGTCCCTACGAGCAGTACTTC.

This clonotype was counted a few times. With the library built for alpha chains, this beta chain is off target and its frequency is not meaningful. This chain uses TRBV14 with TRBJ2-7, with D possibly being TRBD1 or TRBD2 (6 bases each). The germline gives CDR1 SGHDN, CDR2 FVKESK. The CDR3 contains 13 residues. V dropped 3 bases and J dropped 4 bases, with 10 bases sitting between them. CDR3: CASSHGGRYEQYF. CDR3 in DNA: TGTGCCAGCAGCCATGGGGGGCGATACGAGCAGTACTTC.